This TCR beta chain came from a study of chemoradiotherapy in HPV16-positive cancers. Method: immunoSEQ multiplex PCR; TCRdb's copy keeps in-frame clones and lacks some. Here the sample spans about 5,900 clones, 73% being singletons. The CDR3 covers 15 residues. Trimming took 0 bases from V and 7 from J; bases not matched to a gene: 5. The V gene's germline CDR1 is SGDLS and CDR2 YYNGEE. This TCR was recovered from a human donor with HPV-associated anogenital cancer. The V call is TRBV9, the J call TRBJ2-1; 9 nucleotides match TRBD1. Specimen collection occurred from a patient who underwent chemoradiotherapy. CDR3 coding DNA: TGTGCCAGCAGCGTAGATGGGACAGGGCGGAATGAGCAGTTCTTC. It codes for CASSVDGTGRNEQFF. Full variable domain (outside the CDR3, taken from reference TRBV9 and TRBJ2-1): DSGVTQTPKHLITATGQRVTLRCSPRSGDLSVYWYQQSLDQGLQFLIQYYNGEERAKGNILERFSAQQFPDLHSELNLSSLELGDSALYFCASSVDGTGRNEQFFGPGTRLTVL.